The rows below give T cell receptor beta chains drawn from one sample of a study of shared clonotypes between healthy human individuals. This table comes from immunoSEQ multiplex PCR, and its TCRdb copy is limited to in-frame clones, with some not included. The sample includes 300,000 to 350,000 clones, around 70% of them seen just once. The sample taken for sequencing was memory CD4+ T cells sorted from blood. These receptors came from a man between 25 and 39 years old in good health. Each CDR3 is given with its conserved first and last residue. D genes are given only for firm matches. Clone sizes are given selectively: once, few, many, or a class where the clone is expanded.

V	length	size	J	D	CDR3	DNA
TRBV5-6	18	many	TRBJ2-2	-	CASSFPPGLQRGPGELFF	TGTGCCAGCAGCTTCCCCCCAGGGTTACAGCGAGGTCCCGGGGAGCTGTTTTTT
TRBV11-1	14	once	TRBJ1-3	-	CASSLQSSGNTIYF	TGTGCCAGCAGCTTACAGTCCTCTGGAAACACCATATATTTT
TRBV19	14	few	TRBJ2-5	TRBD1	CATRKQGFGETQYF	TGTGCCACCAGAAAACAGGGGTTCGGAGAGACCCAGTACTTC
TRBV2	14	-	TRBJ2-5	-	CASSEVEGRETQYF	TGTGCCAGCAGCGAGGTCGAGGGTCGGGAGACCCAGTACTTC
TRBV11-2	15	-	TRBJ2-1	-	CASSSLGGSYNEQFF	TGTGCCAGCAGCTCCCTAGGAGGCTCCTACAATGAGCAGTTCTTC
TRBV10-1	17	-	TRBJ2-2	-	CASSESGDGTNTGELFF	TGCGCCAGCAGTGAGTCGGGGGACGGTACGAACACCGGGGAGCTGTTTTTT
TRBV4-1	16	few	TRBJ1-1	-	CASSQERWGVATEAFF	TGCGCCAGCAGCCAAGAAAGGTGGGGGGTGGCCACTGAAGCTTTCTTT
TRBV10-3	15	once	TRBJ2-2	TRBD1	CAISEPGQGAGELFF	TGTGCCATCAGTGAGCCGGGACAGGGGGCCGGGGAGCTGTTTTTT
TRBV30	11	once	TRBJ1-6	-	CAWSGGLPLHF	TGTGCCTGGAGTGGAGGGCTACCCCTCCACTTT
TRBV18	12	-	TRBJ1-4	-	CASSPGEEKLFF	TGTGCCAGCTCACCGGGGGAGGAAAAACTGTTTTTT
TRBV5-1	15	-	TRBJ2-1	TRBD1	CASSLQGASYNEQFF	TGCGCCAGCAGCTTGCAGGGGGCTTCCTACAATGAGCAGTTCTTC
TRBV6-1	13	-	TRBJ2-7	-	CASSTGRQYEQYF	TGTGCCAGCAGTACGGGACGCCAATACGAGCAGTACTTC
TRBV4-2	13	-	TRBJ2-5	-	CASSRNAPETQYF	TGTGCCAGCAGCCGGAATGCTCCGGAGACCCAGTACTTC
TRBV7-2	13	once	TRBJ2-1	-	CASSFSQNNEQFF	TGTGCCAGCAGCTTCTCGCAGAACAATGAGCAGTTCTTC
TRBV11-2	15	-	TRBJ2-1	-	CASSHIRELYNEQFF	TGTGCCAGCAGCCACATCCGGGAACTATACAATGAGCAGTTCTTC
TRBV11-2	17	-	TRBJ2-7	TRBD2	CASSLRTSGNPSYEQYF	TGTGCCAGCAGCTTACGTACCAGCGGGAATCCTTCCTACGAGCAGTACTTC
TRBV5-4	15	-	TRBJ1-1	TRBD1	CASSWGTGGLTEAFF	TGTGCCAGCAGCTGGGGGACAGGGGGCTTAACTGAAGCTTTCTTT
TRBV7-2	14	-	TRBJ1-5	-	CASSSGGTYQPQHF	TGTGCCAGCAGCTCAGGCGGGACGTATCAGCCCCAGCATTTT
TRBV5-5	19	-	TRBJ2-1	TRBD2	CASSLALAGGPGFLNEQFF	TGTGCCAGCAGCTTGGCCCTAGCGGGAGGGCCGGGGTTTCTCAATGAGCAGTTCTTC
TRBV11-3	14	-	TRBJ2-2	TRBD2	CASSWTSGTGELFF	TGTGCCAGCAGCTGGACTAGCGGCACCGGGGAGCTGTTTTTT
TRBV9	15	once	TRBJ2-3	-	CASSQEGFTPDTQYF	TGTGCCAGCAGCCAGGAGGGTTTTACCCCAGATACGCAGTATTTT
TRBV14	15	few	TRBJ1-6	-	CASSQTHRDHSPLHF	TGTGCCAGCAGCCAGACACACAGGGACCATTCACCCCTCCACTTT
TRBV6-5	11	-	TRBJ2-4	-	CASSPRDIQYF	TGTGCCAGCAGCCCCCGGGACATTCAGTACTTC
TRBV10-2	15	once	TRBJ1-2	TRBD1	CASSLRQGEAYGYTF	TGCGCCAGCAGTCTCAGACAGGGGGAGGCCTATGGCTACACCTTC
TRBV18	15	-	TRBJ2-5	-	CASSPETGAQETQYF	TGTGCCAGCTCACCCGAAACCGGGGCTCAAGAGACCCAGTACTTC
TRBV6-5	15	-	TRBJ2-7	-	CASSPSYVATYEQYF	TGTGCCAGCAGTCCATCTTACGTCGCCACCTACGAGCAGTACTTC
TRBV7-6	13	-	TRBJ2-7	-	CASSLGAVNEQYF	TGTGCCAGCAGTTTGGGGGCTGTCAACGAGCAGTACTTC
TRBV18	14	once	TRBJ2-5	-	CASSPVGTQETQYF	TGTGCCAGCTCACCTGTCGGGACCCAAGAGACCCAGTACTTC
TRBV7-3	13	-	TRBJ2-3	-	CASSLEGADTQYF	TGTGCCAGCAGCTTAGAGGGGGCAGATACGCAGTATTTT
TRBV11-2	15	-	TRBJ2-5	TRBD2	CASSLEGTSLQTQYF	TGTGCCAGCAGCTTAGAGGGGACTAGTTTGCAGACCCAGTACTTC
TRBV11-1	13	once	TRBJ2-1	-	CASSSRDGTVQFF	TGTGCCAGCAGCTCCAGGGACGGTACGGTGCAGTTCTTC
TRBV7-6	14	-	TRBJ2-1	-	CASSLQGVSNEQFF	TGTGCCAGCAGCTTACAAGGGGTCAGCAATGAGCAGTTCTTC
TRBV19	15	-	TRBJ2-1	-	CATKPGTAAYNEQFF	TGTGCCACGAAGCCCGGGACCGCAGCATACAATGAGCAGTTCTTC
TRBV10-3	17	-	TRBJ2-1	TRBD2	CAISEFLAGLGDNEQFF	TGTGCCATCAGTGAGTTTTTAGCGGGACTTGGGGACAATGAGCAGTTCTTC
TRBV7-9	15	-	TRBJ2-1	TRBD2	CASSPGGNIYNEQFF	TGTGCCAGCAGCCCGGGAGGAAATATTTACAATGAGCAGTTCTTC
TRBV9	13	few	TRBJ1-5	-	CASSTGFNQPQHF	TGTGCCAGCAGTACAGGATTTAATCAGCCCCAGCATTTT
TRBV4-1	15	-	TRBJ2-7	-	CASSQADTGLYEQYF	TGCGCCAGCAGCCAAGCAGATACGGGACTCTACGAGCAGTACTTC
TRBV2	14	-	TRBJ2-1	TRBD2	CASSGLAGANEQFF	TGTGCCAGCAGTGGACTAGCGGGAGCGAATGAGCAGTTCTTC
TRBV27	14	-	TRBJ2-4	-	CASSLGQGRNIQYF	TGTGCCAGCAGTTTAGGGCAGGGGAGGAACATTCAGTACTTC
TRBV18	16	many	TRBJ1-1	TRBD1	CASSDRQGGISTEAFF	TGTGCCAGCTCGGATCGACAGGGAGGTATTAGCACTGAAGCTTTCTTT
TRBV6-1	14	-	TRBJ1-4	-	CASSIGGANEKLFF	TGTGCCAGCAGTATCGGGGGGGCTAATGAAAAACTGTTTTTT